This T cell receptor (beta chain) emerged from a study of regulatory T cells in long-lasting Graves disease. With iRepertoire HTBI primers and Arm-PCR of CDR3 regions, TCR beta libraries were built. A single record per CDR3 protein comes from TCRdb applying MiXCR to the multiplex PCR reads. The sample records hundreds of thousands of distinct CDR3 sequences, around 17% being singletons. This clonotype was found many times. The time point is: newly diagnosed GD, antithyroid drugs for less than 3 months. After RNA was extracted from PBMCs, the TCR library was made from it. Germline V gene lookup returns CDR1 MNHEY and CDR2 SMNVEV (reference sequence). This CDR3 region has 13 residues. V lost 0 bases and J lost 5, with 5 bases in between. The same data also contributed to another study, on T cells in Graves' hyperthyroidism and ophthalmopathy.

Sequencing was performed on peripheral blood mononuclear cells (PBMCs), taken at new diagnosis, from a patient treated with antithyroid drugs. The V gene is TRBV27, the J gene TRBJ2-1; no firm D call. This sequence originates from a young woman with Graves disease. CDR3 amino acids: CASSLSTNNEQFF. The CDR3 nucleotides are TGTGCCAGCAGTTTATCCACCAACAATGAGCAGTTCTTC.